Below, 32 T cell receptor beta chains from the same sample are listed, as sequenced in a study of tumor-infiltrating lymphocytes in primary liver carcinoma. Without any cell sorting, about 18-30 mg of bulk tissue yielded co-extracted RNA and DNA. Total RNA (around 0.45 ug) served as template for TCR beta cDNA synthesis primed by a constant-region primer. Employing slightly modified ARM-PCR, three nested multiplex PCR rounds were run, and these gave rise to the TCR beta libraries. TRBV1-TRBV30 forward primers paired with a C-beta reverse primer drove the first two PCR rounds, roughly 9 cycles each. MiXCR was run by TCRdb on the multiplex PCR reads, yielding one entry per CDR3 protein. The sample holds under 90,000 distinct CDR3 sequences, about three quarters seen once. Sequenced input: liver tumor tissue from sampling region 1. Stated subset: tumor region T1, superior pole. Receptors were obtained from a man in his forties with primary liver carcinoma and hepatitis B virus infection.

This clonotype came up a few times. The junction departs from the called germline gene at one end, perhaps through a read error. DNA of the CDR3: TGTGTCAGCAGTCCTGGGACAGGGAGTTATGGCTACACCTTC. Its protein product is CVSSPGTGSYGYTF. The J gene is TRBJ1-2, the V gene TRBV5-5, with 9 bases that match TRBD1. Germline values: CDR1 SGHKS, CDR2 YYEKEE (reference sequence). There are 14 residues in the CDR3.

In regard to this clonotype: A junction boundary mismatches the germline segment, possibly from a read error. V is TRBV10-3 and J is TRBJ1-4, with a weak D call TRBD1 (6 bases). Germline V gene sequence: CDR1 ENHRY, CDR2 SYGVKD. The CDR3 contains 16 residues. CDR3 coding DNA: TGTGTCATCAGTGGCTCACCTGGACAGAGTAATGAAAAACTGTTTTTT. It specifies CVISGSPGQSNEKLFF.

The table lists this clonotype with many counts. The V gene is TRBV7-9, the J gene TRBJ2-3, with 14 positions matching TRBD2. V was clipped by 2 bases and J by 3 bases; unmatched bases: 1. The CDR3 contains 16 residues. Germline lookup yields CDR1 SEHNR and CDR2 FQNEAQ (reference sequence). The CDR3 DNA sequence: TGTGCCAGCAGCTTAAGACTAGCGGGAGGGACAGATACGCAGTATTTT. Amino acid sequence: CASSLRLAGGTDTQYF.

As for this clonotype: Possible read error: a much larger clone is one base away. This chain uses TRBV5-1 with TRBJ1-5; D gene uncertain. Germline CDR1 and CDR2: SGHRS and YFSETQ. The CDR3 extends over 14 amino acids. Trimming took off 0 bases at V and 3 bases at J, with 7 bases between the two ends. The CDR3: CASSLEGPNQPQHF. The CDR3 DNA follows: TGCGCCAGCAGCTTGGAGGGTCCCAATCAGCCCCAGCATTTT. The whole variable domain, remainder taken from reference TRBV5-1 and TRBJ1-5, is KAGVTQTPRYLIKTRGQQVTLSCSPISGHRSVSWYQQTPGQGLQFLFEYFSETQRNKGNFPGRFSGRQFSNSRSEMNVSTLELGDSALYLCASSLEGPNQPQHFGDGTRLSIL.

The CDR3 DNA reads as TGTGCCAGTAGCGCCCGGGACAGGGTAGAGACCCAGTACTTC. This encodes CASSARDRVETQYF. The rearrangement uses TRBV5-4 and TRBJ2-5; TRBD1 matches 9 bases. The junction had 9 bases not matched to a gene; V was cut back by 8 bases and J by 4 bases. Germline loops: CDR1 SGHNT, CDR2 YYREEE (reference sequence). The CDR3 spans 14 residues.

This clonotype appeared many times. The chain couples TRBV11-2 to TRBJ2-1; 8 bases fit TRBD2. The CDR3 is 15 amino acids. Germline CDR1 SGHAT, CDR2 FQNNGV. With V trimmed by 5 bases and J by 3 bases, 6 bases remained unmatched. CDR3: CASSVSGSLYNEQFF. The CDR3 DNA is TGTGCCAGCAGCGTCAGCGGGAGCCTCTACAATGAGCAGTTCTTC. Using reference TRBV11-2 and TRBJ2-1 for the parts outside the CDR3, the full variable domain is EAGVAQSPRYKIIEKRQSVAFWCNPISGHATLYWYQQILGQGPKLLIQFQNNGVVDDSQLPKDRFSAERLKGVDSTLKIQPAKLEDSAVYLCASSVSGSLYNEQFFGPGTRLTVL.

This clonotype occurred a few times. The chain couples TRBV5-1 to TRBJ2-2, with D perhaps given as TRBD1 or TRBD2 (5 bases each). The ends were cut back, 3 bases at V and 7 bases at J, with 16 bases in the middle. Germline V gene lookup returns CDR1 SGHRS and CDR2 YFSETQ. The length of the CDR3 is 15 residues. CDR3 residues: CASSWDPSTVGELFF. The CDR3 DNA is TGCGCCAGCAGCTGGGACCCCAGTACTGTCGGGGAGCTGTTTTTT. Combining the CDR3 with reference TRBV5-1 and TRBJ2-2 gives the whole variable domain KAGVTQTPRYLIKTRGQQVTLSCSPISGHRSVSWYQQTPGQGLQFLFEYFSETQRNKGNFPGRFSGRQFSNSRSEMNVSTLELGDSALYLCASSWDPSTVGELFFGEGSRLTVL.

Comment on this clonotype: At one boundary the junction diverges from the germline segment, which might be a read error. DNA for the CDR3: TGTGCCAGCAGGCGGGACAACTATGACTACGTCTTC. This sequence encodes CASRRDNYDYVF. V and J are TRBV6-1 and TRBJ1-2, with D perhaps TRBD1 (6 bases). The germline gives CDR1 MNHNS, CDR2 SASEGT. The CDR3 runs to 12 residues.

With regard to this clonotype: Because the CDR3 is missing its conserved closing phenylalanine or tryptophan, this is likely a read error. This chain joins TRBV11-1 and TRBJ2-7; perhaps TRBD2 as D (6 bases). V lost 5 bases, J lost 9 bases, and 20 bases lay in between. The CDR3 totals 14 residues. Germline V gives CDR1 SGHAT, CDR2 FQDESV (reference sequence). CDR3: CASSPDYQASAQYY. For the CDR3, the DNA is TGTGCCAGCAGCCCGGACTACCAAGCTAGCGCGCAGTACTAC.

The chain employs TRBV18 and TRBJ2-1; 13 positions match TRBD2. Losses at the gene ends were 1 base for V and 7 bases for J; bases not matched to a gene: 7. The CDR3 covers 17 residues. Germline CDR1 reads KGHSH; CDR2 reads LQKENI. The CDR3 reads CASSPQILAGGPNEQFF. The CDR3, as DNA: TGTGCCAGCTCACCACAGATACTAGCGGGAGGGCCTAATGAGCAGTTCTTC.

Notes on this clonotype: Possible read error: a much larger clone is one base away. J is TRBJ1-5 and V is TRBV28; D unresolved. The CDR3 sequence is 14 residues long. Per the germline V gene, CDR1 is MDHEN and CDR2 is SYDVKM. CDR3 amino acids: CASSQQVSNHPQHF. The CDR3 DNA sequence: TGTGCCAGCAGTCAACAAGTGAGCAATCACCCCCAGCATTTT.

A remark on this clonotype: An end of the junction does not agree with germline; a read error may underlie this. The chain combines TRBV4-1 with TRBJ2-7; 11 nucleotides match TRBD2. The CDR3 consists of 17 residues. The germline gives CDR1 MGHRA, CDR2 YSYEKL. CDR3 bases: TGCGCCAGCAGCCAACTGGGAGAAACTAGCGGGAGTTACGTGCAGTACTTC. Translating it yields CASSQLGETSGSYVQYF.

This clonotype was counted only a few times. V gene TRBV11-2 combines with J gene TRBJ2-2, with D unresolved. Germline V lookup: CDR1 SGHAT, CDR2 FQNNGV. The V gene lost 7 bases and the J gene lost 0 bases, with 15 bases spanning the gap. The CDR3 spans 16 residues. Here the CDR3 reads CASNSRVATNTGELFF. The DNA for the CDR3 is TGTGCCAGCAACTCTAGGGTGGCAACGAACACCGGGGAGCTGTTTTTT.

V and J are TRBV12-1 and TRBJ1-5; the table gives TRBD1 as D, unverified against the DNA. TRBV12-1 is tagged as a pseudogene. This CDR3 is 14 amino acids long. The CDR3 is CTSSFVRGSQPQHF. CDR3 bases: TGTACCAGCAGCTTTGTGCGGGGCTCTCAGCCCCAGCATTTT.

The chain carries TRBV10-3 and TRBJ2-3; no definite D call. The CDR3 consists of 18 residues. The germline CDR1 and CDR2 sequences are ENHRY and SYGVKD. DNA of the CDR3: TGTACCACCGGTGAGTCGTTTTCAGGATCACAACTCACAGATACGCAGTATTTT. As protein: CTTGESFSGSQLTDTQYF.

About this clonotype: The junction and the germline gene differ at one end; a read error may be behind it. V and J are TRBV2 and TRBJ2-7; TRBD1 might be the D (6 bases). The CDR3 is made up of 14 amino acids. Germline-derived CDR1 and CDR2 are SNHLY and FYNNEI. The CDR3 spells CTSNPGQTDYEQYF. CDR3 nucleotides: TGTACCAGCAATCCGGGACAAACGGATTACGAGCAGTACTTC.

On this clonotype: Germline and junction disagree at one end, which may indicate a read error. This chain links TRBV5-6 with TRBJ2-7; no definite D call. The CDR3 is made up of 14 amino acids. Per germline, CDR1 SGHDT and CDR2 YYEEEE. The CDR3 DNA reads as TGTGCCAGCAGCTTGGGGCACATAAGTAACGAGCACTACTTC. It is translated as CASSLGHISNEHYF.

V is TRBV13 and J is TRBJ2-1; 9 bases are shared with TRBD1. Germline V lookup: CDR1 PRHDT, CDR2 FYEKMQ (reference sequence). The CDR3 is 11 amino acids. CDR3 sequence: CVGSLGQGQFF. The CDR3 DNA reads TGTGTCGGCAGCTTGGGACAGGGACAGTTCTTC.

The V gene is TRBV7-8, the J gene TRBJ2-1; D could derive from TRBD1 or TRBD2 (5 bases each). The CDR3 runs to 15 residues. From germline, CDR1 is SGHVS and CDR2 FQNEAQ. V was clipped by 4 bases and J by 2 bases, with 12 bases between them. As DNA, the CDR3 is TGTGCCAGCAGCTCTCGTGGGACGGCCTACAATGAGCAGTTCTTC. This codes for CASSSRGTAYNEQFF.

Remarks on this clonotype: Compared with germline, one end of the junction differs, possibly owing to a read error. The chain carries TRBV6-5 and TRBJ2-2, with D uncertain. The CDR3 has 14 amino acids. Germline V gives CDR1 MNHEY, CDR2 SVGAGI. In DNA form, the CDR3 reads TGTGACAGCAGTTTAACACCGAACGCCGTGGAGCTGTTTTTT. Residues: CDSSLTPNAVELFF.

Concerning this clonotype: The junction departs from germline at one end; a sequencing error may be responsible. The genes are TRBV20-1 and TRBJ2-1; the match to TRBD2 covers 13 bases. The germline V gene encodes CDR1 DFQATT and CDR2 SNEGSKA (reference sequence). The CDR3 extends over 15 amino acids. The CDR3 here is CGASFRLAGGDEQFF. DNA for the CDR3: TGCGGTGCTAGTTTTCGACTAGCGGGAGGCGATGAGCAGTTCTTC.

The table lists this clonotype with many counts. V usage is TRBV7-9 and J usage is TRBJ2-2; 7 bases map to TRBD1. CDR1 and CDR2 (germline): SEHNR, FQNEAQ (reference sequence). This CDR3 spans 12 amino acids. V shed 5 bases, J shed 12 bases, and the junction held 6 bases outside the gene matches. CDR3 DNA sequence: TGTGCCAGCAGCCACGGGACAGAAAAGCTGTTTTTT. This gives the protein CASSHGTEKLFF.

Turning to this clonotype: No conserved phenylalanine or tryptophan is present at the end of the CDR3, so a read error is the likely explanation. This chain joins TRBV10-3 and TRBJ1-1; TRBD1 is a possible D gene (5 bases). There are 13 residues in the CDR3. Trimming took off 10 bases at V and 0 bases at J, with 12 bases between the two ends. The germline gives CDR1 ENHRY, CDR2 SYGVKD. The DNA for the CDR3 is TGTGCCACCTCCTCGGGGGTGAACACTGAAGCTTTCTGT. Its translation is CATSSGVNTEAFC.

Concerning this clonotype: This CDR3 is missing its conserved last phenylalanine or tryptophan, likely due to a read error. This chain connects TRBV2 to TRBJ2-4; a weak D match, TRBD2 (6 bases). CDR1 and CDR2 from the germline V gene are SNHLY and FYNNEI. V was pared by 6 bases and J by 5 bases, with 11 bases between. CDR3 length equals 13 residues. The CDR3 loop reads CASRPTGENIQYL. In DNA, the CDR3 is TGTGCCAGCAGACCGACGGGGGAAAACATTCAGTACCTC.

With respect to this clonotype: At one end, the junction sequence differs from germline, possibly due to a read error. The V gene is TRBV6-1, the J gene TRBJ2-7; D remains unclear. Germline V gene sequence: CDR1 MNHNS, CDR2 SASEGT. The CDR3 loop spans 12 amino acids. DNA of the CDR3: TGTGTCAGCAGTGAAGCGTTCGGCGAGCAGTACTTC. This gives the protein CVSSEAFGEQYF.

In this sample, this clonotype turned up once. One end of the junction is discordant with germline, which a read error may explain. The V call is TRBV6-1, the J call TRBJ2-7; TRBD1 or TRBD2 may be the D gene (5 bases each). This CDR3 spans 13 amino acids. Germline V lookup: CDR1 MNHNS, CDR2 SASEGT. CDR3: CTSSASWGYEEYF. For the CDR3, the DNA is TGTACCAGCAGTGCTAGCTGGGGCTACGAGGAGTACTTC.

This clonotype appeared a single time. The genes are TRBV13 and TRBJ1-4; TRBD1 is a possible D gene (6 bases). Germline CDR1 is PRHDT and CDR2 is FYEKMQ (reference sequence). Between the trimmed V and J ends, which lost 5 bases and 7 bases, there was a span of 17 bases. The CDR3 loop spans 15 amino acids. For the CDR3, the DNA is TGTGCCAGCAGCGAGGGGGACATCAGGGGTGAAAAACTGTTTTTT. The encoded protein is CASSEGDIRGEKLFF.

On this clonotype: Its ends do not fully match the called genes, so a read error is possible. The rearrangement uses TRBV5-5 and TRBJ2-2; possible D gene TRBD1, 6 bases. Per the germline V gene, CDR1 is SGHKS and CDR2 is YYEKEE (reference sequence). This CDR3 is built from 15 residues. The CDR3 loop is CASTPGAANAGELLF. In DNA form, the CDR3 reads TGTGCCAGCACCCCAGGGGCAGCCAACGCCGGGGAGCTGTTATTT.

For this clonotype: A much more abundant neighbour one base away suggests this may be a read error. The chain is built from TRBV28 and TRBJ2-3; D call uncertain. CDR3 length: 16 residues. Germline-derived CDR1 and CDR2 are MDHEN and SYDVKM. V dropped 7 bases and J dropped 6 bases, with 23 bases sitting between them. The CDR3 bases are TGTGCCAGCACTCCCCCGGCAGTGCTAGGATTGGATACGCAGTATTTT. Translating gives CASTPPAVLGLDTQYF.

Details on this clonotype: The junction departs from germline at one end; a sequencing error may be responsible. The V and J genes are TRBV10-1 and TRBJ2-3; weak D call: TRBD2 (5 bases). CDR1 is WNHNN, CDR2 SYGVQD, per germline (reference sequence). The CDR3 loop spans 13 amino acids. CDR3 sequence: CAVLWEKIDTQNF. The DNA for the CDR3 is TGCGCCGTGCTATGGGAGAAAATCGATACGCAGAATTTT.

The chain employs TRBV2 and TRBJ2-7, with 15 bases lining up with TRBD2. Trimming at V came to 10 bases and at J to 2 bases, leaving 9 bases not matched to a gene. Per germline, CDR1 SNHLY and CDR2 FYNNEI. This CDR3 region has 16 residues. The CDR3 loop reads CATRGTSGRSPYEQYF. The CDR3 nucleotides read TGTGCCACCAGGGGGACTAGCGGGAGGTCTCCCTACGAGCAGTACTTC.

On this clonotype: The junction departs from the called germline gene at one end, perhaps through a read error. V usage is TRBV11-2 and J usage is TRBJ2-7, with TRBD2 matching 15 bases. Germline CDR1 and CDR2: SGHAT and FQNNGV. The CDR3 spans 18 residues. The CDR3, as DNA: TGTGCCAGCAGATTATCCGTCGGACTAGCGGGAGGGGGGTACGAGCGGTACTTC. Its translation is CASRLSVGLAGGGYERYF.